This TCR beta chain was profiled in a study of shared clonotypes between healthy human individuals. Overall study context: Each donor contributed plates that comprised three CD4 naive, three CD4 memory, two CD8 naive and one CD8 memory.

General study findings and limits: Naive CD4 clonotypes were shared across a few donors at about 5.3%.

Sequenced by immunoSEQ multiplex PCR; TCRdb stores in-frame clones only, minus some. The sample holds around 600,000 clones; 85% to 95% are singletons and the top ten take about 0.11%. Naive CD8 cells comprised CD45RO-negative, CCR7-positively selected cells, excluding terminally differentiated effector memory CD45RA+ cells. A remark on this clone: Its target is unknown.

This CDR3 spans 17 amino acids. After removal of 4 bases from V and 7 bases from J, the junction contained 17 bases not matched to a gene. The germline V gene has CDR1 MGHRA and CDR2 YSYEKL. Sequenced material: naive CD8+ T cells sorted from blood. The rearrangement joins TRBV4-1 to TRBJ1-2; 8 bases are a match to TRBD1. This receptor was identified in a woman in her twenties or thirties in good health. CDR3 sequence reads: CASSPDLGQGLISGYTF. CDR3 DNA: TGCGCCAGCAGCCCAGACCTAGGACAGGGCTTGATTTCTGGCTACACCTTC.